The present T cell receptor (beta chain) was sequenced within a study of shared clonotypes between healthy human individuals. Turning to the study itself: The study enrolled two women and a few men aged 18 to 49. Three CD4 naive, three CD4 memory, two CD8 naive and one CD8 memory plate were used per donor. The study's findings and limits: Clonotype sharing across donors was expected to vary with sequencing depth.

With 1 base clipped from V and 2 bases from J, the junction kept 7 bases outside the gene matches. This CDR3 comprises 17 residues. The germline V gene has CDR1 SGHVS and CDR2 FNYEAQ. Libraries were prepared by immunoSEQ multiplex PCR; TCRdb keeps only in-frame clonotypes and omits some of them. This table holds about 2 million clones, 95% found once. Points on this clone: Its antigen remains unknown.

The sequenced sample was naive CD4+ T cells sorted from blood. Subset given: CD45RA+ positively selected. The chain combines TRBV7-6 with TRBJ2-7; TRBD2 matches 11 bases. The clonotype was recovered from a man between 18 and 29 years old in good health. The CDR3 sequence: CASSLGVVSGGAYEQYF. CDR3 bases: TGTGCCAGCAGCTTAGGAGTGGTTAGCGGGGGGGCCTACGAGCAGTACTTC.